This is a list of T cell receptor beta chains from one sample in a study of regulatory T cells in long-lasting Graves disease. TCRdb analysed the multiplex PCR reads with MiXCR anew, one entry per CDR3 protein. The sample yields a few hundred thousand distinct CDR3 sequences, roughly 23% seen once. Sequenced here: peripheral blood mononuclear cells (PBMCs), sampled when the disease was refractory, from a patient treated with antithyroid drugs. All receptors come from a woman aged 40 to 55 with Graves disease. Each CDR3 is given with its conserved first and last residue. The D gene is left open where the match is weak. Size is omitted from some rows. Given values are once, few, many or a class for expanded clones.

few | . | TRBJ1-1 | TRBV6-1 | TGTGCCAGCCGCCGCGCCTGGGGTACTGAAGCTTTCTTT | CASRRAWGTEAFF
. | . | TRBJ1-1 | TRBV6-2/TRBV6-3 | TGTGCCAGCAGTTACCTGGGACAGAACACTGAAGCTTTCTTT | CASSYLGQNTEAFF
few | . | TRBJ1-2 | TRBV7-9 | TGTGCCAGCACCCCCCGGACCCCTATGGAATTCACCTTC | CASTPRTPMEFTF
many | . | TRBJ2-7 | TRBV11-1 | TGTGCCAGCAGCTCGGGACCTTGGGACTCCTACGAGCAGTACTTC | CASSSGPWDSYEQYF
. | . | TRBJ2-7 | TRBV7-9 | TGTGCCAGCAGCTTACTAGACACTACATACGAGCAGTACTTC | CASSLLDTTYEQYF
many | . | TRBJ2-5 | TRBV7-9 | TGTGCCAGCAGCTTAAGCGGTGGTTGGGAGACCCAGTACTTC | CASSLSGGWETQYF
many | TRBD1 | TRBJ1-2 | TRBV3-1 | TGTGCCAGCAGCCAAGAAGGGGGCGGCTACACCTTC | CASSQEGGGYTF
few | . | TRBJ1-1 | TRBV4-1 | TGCGCCAGCAGCCCTTATAATGCCAGGGTGAACACTGAAGCTTTCTTT | CASSPYNARVNTEAFF
. | . | TRBJ1-1 | TRBV19 | TGTGCCAGTAGTCTGGGAACGATCAGGGCGACCACTGAAGCTTTCTTT | CASSLGTIRATTEAFF
. | . | TRBJ1-5 | TRBV6-1 | TGTACCAGCAGTGAAGTTGCGGGGTATAGCAATCAGCCCCAGCATTTT | CTSSEVAGYSNQPQHF
. | . | TRBJ2-7 | TRBV19 | TGTGCCAGTAGTCTATTCACGGCAGGCGCCTACGAGCAGTACTTC | CASSLFTAGAYEQYF
. | TRBD1 | TRBJ1-2 | TRBV7-9 | TGTGCCAGCAGTTGGGACAGCGACTATGGCTACACCTTC | CASSWDSDYGYTF
few | TRBD2 | TRBJ2-7 | TRBV14 | TGTGCCAGCAGCCAATTACTAGCGGCAAGCGAGCAGTACTTC | CASSQLLAASEQYF
. | . | TRBJ2-7 | TRBV18 | TGTGCCAGCTCCCAGGGGGCTAGCGGTAGCTCCTACGAGCAGTACTTC | CASSQGASGSSYEQYF